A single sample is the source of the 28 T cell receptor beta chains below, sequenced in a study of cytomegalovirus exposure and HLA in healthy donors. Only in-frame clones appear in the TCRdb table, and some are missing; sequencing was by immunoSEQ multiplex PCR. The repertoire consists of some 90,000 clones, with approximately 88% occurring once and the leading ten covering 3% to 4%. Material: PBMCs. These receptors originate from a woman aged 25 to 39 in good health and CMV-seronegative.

The CDR3 is CASSLGTGGSDNEQFF. Here the CDR3 DNA reads TGTGCCAGCAGCTTAGGGACTGGGGGGAGCGACAATGAGCAGTTCTTC. The chain has TRBV7-6 and TRBJ2-1; TRBD2 might be the D (6 bases). Trimming removed 1 base at V and 5 bases at J, with 15 bases between. This CDR3 is 16 amino acids long. Germline loops: CDR1 SGHVS, CDR2 FNYEAQ.

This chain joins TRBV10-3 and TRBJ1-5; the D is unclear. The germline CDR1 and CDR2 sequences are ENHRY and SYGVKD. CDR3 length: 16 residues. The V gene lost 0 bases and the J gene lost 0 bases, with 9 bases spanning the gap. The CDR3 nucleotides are TGTGCCATCAGTGAGTCAATGGCAGTTAGCAATCAGCCCCAGCATTTT. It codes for CAISESMAVSNQPQHF.

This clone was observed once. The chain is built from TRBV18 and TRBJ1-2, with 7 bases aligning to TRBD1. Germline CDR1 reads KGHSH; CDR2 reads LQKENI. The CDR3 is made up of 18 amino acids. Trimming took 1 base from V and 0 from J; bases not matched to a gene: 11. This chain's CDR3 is CASSPLRFRGASNYGYTF. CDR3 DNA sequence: TGTGCCAGCTCACCACTAAGGTTCAGGGGGGCATCTAACTATGGCTACACCTTC.

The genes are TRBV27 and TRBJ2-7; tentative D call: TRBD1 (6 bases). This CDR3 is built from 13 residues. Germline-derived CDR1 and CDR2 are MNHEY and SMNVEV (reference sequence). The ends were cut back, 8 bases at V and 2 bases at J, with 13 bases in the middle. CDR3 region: CASARQVPYEQYF. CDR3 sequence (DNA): TGTGCCAGCGCCCGACAGGTCCCCTACGAGCAGTACTTC.

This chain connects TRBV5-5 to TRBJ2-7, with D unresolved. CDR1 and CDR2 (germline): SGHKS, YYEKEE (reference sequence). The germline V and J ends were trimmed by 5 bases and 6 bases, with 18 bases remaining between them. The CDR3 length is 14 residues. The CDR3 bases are TGTGCCAGCAGAGAAGGATCCTGGGCCACCGAGCAGTACTTC. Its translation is CASREGSWATEQYF. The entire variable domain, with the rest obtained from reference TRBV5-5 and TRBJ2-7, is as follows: DAGVTQSPTHLIKTRGQQVTLRCSPISGHKSVSWYQQVLGQGPQFIFQYYEKEERGRGNFPDRFSARQFPNYSSELNVNALLLGDSALYLCASREGSWATEQYFGPGTRLTVT.

CDR3 amino acids: CASSNALGKERDNTIYF. CDR3 DNA sequence: TGTGCCAGTAGTAACGCCCTGGGGAAGGAGAGGGATAACACCATATATTTT. This rearrangement joins TRBV19 to TRBJ1-3; D gene unclear. The CDR3 extends over 17 amino acids. Trimming cost V 4 bases and J 7 bases, with 23 bases left between them. Germline lookup yields CDR1 LNHDA and CDR2 SQIVND (reference sequence).

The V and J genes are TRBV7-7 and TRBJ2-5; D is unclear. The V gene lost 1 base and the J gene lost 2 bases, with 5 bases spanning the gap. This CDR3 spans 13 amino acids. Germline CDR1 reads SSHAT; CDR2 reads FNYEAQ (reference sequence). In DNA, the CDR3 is TGTGCCAGCAGCTTAGGCAGGCAAGAGACCCAGTACTTC. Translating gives CASSLGRQETQYF.

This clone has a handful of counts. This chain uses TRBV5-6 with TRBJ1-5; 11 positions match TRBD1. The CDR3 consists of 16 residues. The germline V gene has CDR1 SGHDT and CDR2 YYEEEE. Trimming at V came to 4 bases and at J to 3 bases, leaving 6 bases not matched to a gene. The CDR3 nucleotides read TGTGCCAGCAGCCCCGGGACAGGGGGTACCAATCAGCCCCAGCATTTT. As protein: CASSPGTGGTNQPQHF.

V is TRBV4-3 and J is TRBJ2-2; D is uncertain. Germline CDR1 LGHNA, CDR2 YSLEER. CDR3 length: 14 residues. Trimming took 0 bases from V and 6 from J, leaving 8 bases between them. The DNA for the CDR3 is TGCGCCAGCAGCCAAGAAATCGCGGCCGGGGAGCTGTTTTTT. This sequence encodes CASSQEIAAGELFF.

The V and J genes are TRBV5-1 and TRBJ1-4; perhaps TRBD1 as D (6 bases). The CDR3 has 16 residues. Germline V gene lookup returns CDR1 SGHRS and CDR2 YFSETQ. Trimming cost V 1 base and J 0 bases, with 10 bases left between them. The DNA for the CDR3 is TGCGCCAGCAGCTTGTGGGGGCGCCCAACTAATGAAAAACTGTTTTTT. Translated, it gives CASSLWGRPTNEKLFF.

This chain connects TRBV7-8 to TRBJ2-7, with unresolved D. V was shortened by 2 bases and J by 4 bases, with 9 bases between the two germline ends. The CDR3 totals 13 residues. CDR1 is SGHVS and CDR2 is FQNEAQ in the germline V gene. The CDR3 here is CASSLMLSYEQYF. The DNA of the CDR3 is TGTGCCAGCAGCTTAATGTTGAGTTACGAGCAGTACTTC.

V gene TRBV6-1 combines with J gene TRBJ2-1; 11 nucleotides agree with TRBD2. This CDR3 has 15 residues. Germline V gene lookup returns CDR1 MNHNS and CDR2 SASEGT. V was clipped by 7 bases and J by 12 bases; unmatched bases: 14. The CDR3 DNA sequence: TGTGCCAGCATTCTACTAGCGGGAGTTTGGGGTGGGCAGTTCTTC. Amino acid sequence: CASILLAGVWGGQFF.

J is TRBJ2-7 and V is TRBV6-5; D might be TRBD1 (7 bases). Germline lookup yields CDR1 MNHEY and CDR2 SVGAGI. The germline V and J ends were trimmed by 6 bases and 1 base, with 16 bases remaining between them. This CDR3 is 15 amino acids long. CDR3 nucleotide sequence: TGTGCCAGCAGCCGTACAGGGGCGGGGTCCTACGAGCAGTACTTC. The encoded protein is CASSRTGAGSYEQYF.

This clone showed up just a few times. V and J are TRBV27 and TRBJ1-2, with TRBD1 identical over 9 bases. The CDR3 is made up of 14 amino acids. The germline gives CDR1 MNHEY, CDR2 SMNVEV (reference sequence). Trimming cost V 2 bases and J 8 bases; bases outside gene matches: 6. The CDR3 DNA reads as TGTGCCAGCAGTTTACGCGGGACAGGGAAGGGCTACACCTTC. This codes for CASSLRGTGKGYTF.

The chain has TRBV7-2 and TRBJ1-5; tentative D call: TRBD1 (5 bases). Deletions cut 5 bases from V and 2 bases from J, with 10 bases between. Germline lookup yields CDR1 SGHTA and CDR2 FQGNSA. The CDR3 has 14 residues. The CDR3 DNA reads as TGTGCCAGCAGCGCCAGGGATGGCAATCAGCCCCAGCATTTT. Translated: CASSARDGNQPQHF.

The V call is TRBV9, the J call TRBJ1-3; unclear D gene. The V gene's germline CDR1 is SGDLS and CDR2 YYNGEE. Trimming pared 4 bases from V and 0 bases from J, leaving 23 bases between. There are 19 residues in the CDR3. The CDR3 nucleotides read TGTGCCAGCAGCCTTCGCATACCCGGACGGGGAAGCTCTGGAAACACCATATATTTT. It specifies CASSLRIPGRGSSGNTIYF.

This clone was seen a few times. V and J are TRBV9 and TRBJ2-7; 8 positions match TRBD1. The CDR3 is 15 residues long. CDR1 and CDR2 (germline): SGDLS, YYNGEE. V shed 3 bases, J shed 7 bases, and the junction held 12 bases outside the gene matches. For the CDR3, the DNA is TGTGCCAGCAGCGAGGGCCCAGGGGGCGCGGGGGAGCAGTACTTC. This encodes CASSEGPGGAGEQYF.

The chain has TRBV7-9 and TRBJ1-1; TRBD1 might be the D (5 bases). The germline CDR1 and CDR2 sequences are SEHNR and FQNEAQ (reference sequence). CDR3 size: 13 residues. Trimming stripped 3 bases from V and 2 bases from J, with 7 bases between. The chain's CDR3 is CASSLTVNTEAFF. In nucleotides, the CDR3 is TGTGCCAGCAGCTTGACAGTAAACACTGAAGCTTTCTTT.

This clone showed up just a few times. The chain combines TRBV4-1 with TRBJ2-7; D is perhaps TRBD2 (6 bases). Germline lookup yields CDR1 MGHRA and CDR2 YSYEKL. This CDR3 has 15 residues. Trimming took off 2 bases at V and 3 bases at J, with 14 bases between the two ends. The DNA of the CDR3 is TGCGCCAGCAGCCAACGCTCGGGGGTGGTCTACGAGCAGTACTTC. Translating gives CASSQRSGVVYEQYF.

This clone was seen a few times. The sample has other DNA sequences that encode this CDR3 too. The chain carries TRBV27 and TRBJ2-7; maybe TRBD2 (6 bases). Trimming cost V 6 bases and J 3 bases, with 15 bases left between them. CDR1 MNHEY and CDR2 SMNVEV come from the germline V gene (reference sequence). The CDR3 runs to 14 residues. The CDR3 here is CASRAGTGDYEQYF. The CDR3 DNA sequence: TGTGCCAGCAGGGCCGGGACTGGGGACTACGAGCAGTACTTC.

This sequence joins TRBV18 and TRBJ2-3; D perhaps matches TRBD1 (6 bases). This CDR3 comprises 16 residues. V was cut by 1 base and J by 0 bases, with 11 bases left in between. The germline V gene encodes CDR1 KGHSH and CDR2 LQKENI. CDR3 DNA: TGTGCCAGCTCACCACTCGGCAGGGGAAGCACAGATACGCAGTATTTT. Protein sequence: CASSPLGRGSTDTQYF.

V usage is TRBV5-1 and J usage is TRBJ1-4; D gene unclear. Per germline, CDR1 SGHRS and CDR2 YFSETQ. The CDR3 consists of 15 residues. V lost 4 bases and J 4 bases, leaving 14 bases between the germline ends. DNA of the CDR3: TGCGCCAGCAGCAAAGGACTGACTGATAATGAAAAACTGTTTTTT. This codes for CASSKGLTDNEKLFF. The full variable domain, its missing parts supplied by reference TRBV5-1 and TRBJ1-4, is KAGVTQTPRYLIKTRGQQVTLSCSPISGHRSVSWYQQTPGQGLQFLFEYFSETQRNKGNFPGRFSGRQFSNSRSEMNVSTLELGDSALYLCASSKGLTDNEKLFFGSGTQLSVL.

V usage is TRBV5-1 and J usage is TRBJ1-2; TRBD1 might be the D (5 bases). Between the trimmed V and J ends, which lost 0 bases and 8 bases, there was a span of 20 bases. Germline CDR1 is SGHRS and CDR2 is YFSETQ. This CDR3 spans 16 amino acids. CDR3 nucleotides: TGCGCCAGCAGCTTGGCCCCCCAAGCGGGGTCAGGGGGCTACACCTTC. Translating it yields CASSLAPQAGSGGYTF.

The chain's CDR3 is CASDPGGNYNEQFF. The CDR3 DNA reads as TGTGCCAGTGACCCTGGCGGCAACTACAATGAGCAGTTCTTC. The chain is built from TRBV9 and TRBJ2-1; D gene unclear. Trimming left V 8 bases short and J 3 bases short, with 15 bases between. This CDR3 spans 14 amino acids. The germline gives CDR1 SGDLS, CDR2 YYNGEE.

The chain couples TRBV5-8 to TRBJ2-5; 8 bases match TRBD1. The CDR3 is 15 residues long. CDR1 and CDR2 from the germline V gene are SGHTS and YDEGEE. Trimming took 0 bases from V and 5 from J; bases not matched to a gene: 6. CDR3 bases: TGTGCCAGCAGCTTGGTGGCAGGGGGCGGGGAGACCCAGTACTTC. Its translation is CASSLVAGGGETQYF.

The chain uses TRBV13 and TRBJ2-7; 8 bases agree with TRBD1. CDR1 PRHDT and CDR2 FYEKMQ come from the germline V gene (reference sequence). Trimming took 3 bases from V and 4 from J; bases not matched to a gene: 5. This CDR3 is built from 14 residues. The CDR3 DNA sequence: TGTGCCAGCAGCTTTGAGGGACAGGCTTACGAGCAGTACTTC. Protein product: CASSFEGQAYEQYF.

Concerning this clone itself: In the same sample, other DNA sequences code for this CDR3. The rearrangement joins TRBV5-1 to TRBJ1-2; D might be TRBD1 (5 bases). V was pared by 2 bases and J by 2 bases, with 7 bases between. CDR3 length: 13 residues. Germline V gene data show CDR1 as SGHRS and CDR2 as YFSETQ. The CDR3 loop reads CASSFGGNYGYTF. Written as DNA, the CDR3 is TGCGCCAGCAGCTTCGGGGGAAACTATGGCTACACCTTC.

The CDR3 coding sequence is TGTGCCAGCAGCTGGCCCAGGGGTAGCTCCTATAATTCACCCCTCCACTTT. Its translation: CASSWPRGSSYNSPLHF. The chain has TRBV11-2 and TRBJ1-6, with D perhaps matching TRBD1 (6 bases). Per germline, CDR1 SGHAT and CDR2 FQNNGV. The CDR3 length is 17 residues. V lost 4 bases and J 0 bases, leaving 13 bases between the germline ends. The variable domain in full, completed from reference TRBV11-2 and TRBJ1-6, reads EAGVAQSPRYKIIEKRQSVAFWCNPISGHATLYWYQQILGQGPKLLIQFQNNGVVDDSQLPKDRFSAERLKGVDSTLKIQPAKLEDSAVYLCASSWPRGSSYNSPLHFGNGTRLTVT.